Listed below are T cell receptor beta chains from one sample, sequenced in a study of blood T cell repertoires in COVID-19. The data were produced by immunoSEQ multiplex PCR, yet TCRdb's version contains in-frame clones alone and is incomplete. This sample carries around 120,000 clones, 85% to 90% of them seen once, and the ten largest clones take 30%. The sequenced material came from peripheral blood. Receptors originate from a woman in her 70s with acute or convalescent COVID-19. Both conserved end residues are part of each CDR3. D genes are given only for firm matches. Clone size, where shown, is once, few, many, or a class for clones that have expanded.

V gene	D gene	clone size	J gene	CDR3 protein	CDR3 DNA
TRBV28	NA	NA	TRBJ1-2	CASSFPGEYGYTF	TGTGCCAGCAGTTTCCCAGGGGAATATGGCTACACCTTC
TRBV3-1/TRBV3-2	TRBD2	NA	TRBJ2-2	CASSLRSSGANTGELFF	TGTGCCAGCAGCCTCCGATCTAGCGGGGCTAACACCGGGGAGCTGTTTTTT
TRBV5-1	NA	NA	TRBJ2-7	CASSLAAGSSYEQYF	TGCGCCAGCAGCTTGGCGGCAGGAAGCTCCTACGAGCAGTACTTC
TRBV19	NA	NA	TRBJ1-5	CASSEGVQPQHF	TGTGCCAGTAGTGAAGGGGTGCAGCCCCAGCATTTT
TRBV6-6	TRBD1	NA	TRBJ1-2	CASSTSSQGGNGYTF	TGTGCCAGCAGTACCTCCTCACAGGGGGGAAATGGCTACACCTTC
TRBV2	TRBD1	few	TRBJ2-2	CASSWGGTGTTGELFF	TGTGCCAGCAGTTGGGGGGGGACAGGGACCACCGGGGAGCTGTTTTTT
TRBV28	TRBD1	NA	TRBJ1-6	CARYPLTGASPLHF	TGTGCCAGATACCCGCTTACAGGGGCTTCACCCCTCCACTTT
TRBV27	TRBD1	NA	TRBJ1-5	CASRQTGGGQPQHF	TGTGCCAGCAGACAGACAGGGGGCGGTCAGCCCCAGCATTTT
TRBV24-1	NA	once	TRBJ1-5	CATSDTTSGVGQPQHF	TGTGCCACCAGTGACACCACTTCGGGGGTCGGACAGCCCCAGCATTTT
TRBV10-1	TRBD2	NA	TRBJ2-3	CASSGEGAGQTQYF	TGCGCCAGCAGTGGGGAGGGTGCAGGGCAAACGCAGTATTTT
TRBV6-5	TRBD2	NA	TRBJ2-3	CASSSGLAGAVDTQYF	TGTGCCAGCAGTTCGGGACTAGCGGGGGCGGTAGATACGCAGTATTTT
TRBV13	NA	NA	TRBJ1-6	CASSGTGHGGSPLHF	TGTGCCAGCAGCGGAACAGGACATGGTGGTTCACCCCTCCACTTT
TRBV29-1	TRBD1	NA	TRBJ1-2	CSFLGDRAIYGYTF	TGCAGCTTCCTCGGGGACAGGGCTATCTATGGCTACACCTTC
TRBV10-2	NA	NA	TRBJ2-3	CASSLWQSTDTQYF	TGCGCCAGCAGTCTCTGGCAGAGCACAGATACGCAGTATTTT
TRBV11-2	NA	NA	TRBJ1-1	CASSLDPQGRAFF	TGTGCCAGCAGCTTAGATCCCCAGGGTAGGGCTTTCTTT
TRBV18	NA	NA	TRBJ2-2	CASSSNGLDGELFF	TGTGCCAGCTCATCCAATGGGCTCGACGGGGAGCTGTTTTTT
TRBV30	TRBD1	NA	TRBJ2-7	CAWSRKGATYEQYF	TGTGCCTGGAGTCGTAAGGGGGCAACCTACGAGCAGTACTTC
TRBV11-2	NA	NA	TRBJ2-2	CASSLGVGRAGELFF	TGTGCCAGCAGCTTAGGGGTAGGGAGAGCCGGGGAGCTGTTTTTT
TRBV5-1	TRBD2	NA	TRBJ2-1	CASSLGLAGGSYNEQFF	TGCGCCAGCAGCTTGGGACTAGCGGGGGGTTCCTACAATGAGCAGTTCTTC
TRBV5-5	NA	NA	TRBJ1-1	CASSFYRPGNTEAFF	TGTGCCAGCAGCTTCTACCGACCGGGGAACACTGAAGCTTTCTTT
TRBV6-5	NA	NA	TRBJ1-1	CAILGGDWNTEAFF	TGTGCCATTCTGGGGGGGGACTGGAACACTGAAGCTTTCTTT
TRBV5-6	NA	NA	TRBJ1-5	CASSLRHHPQPQHF	TGTGCCAGCAGCTTGCGACATCATCCTCAGCCCCAGCATTTT
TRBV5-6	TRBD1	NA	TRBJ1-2	CASSPADRVHGYTF	TGTGCCAGCAGCCCGGCCGACAGGGTTCATGGCTACACCTTC
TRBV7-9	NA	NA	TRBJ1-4	CASREQPTNEKLFF	TGTGCCAGCAGAGAACAGCCAACAAATGAAAAACTGTTTTTT
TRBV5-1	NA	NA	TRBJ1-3	CATLGDSGNTIYF	TGCGCCACCTTAGGGGACTCTGGAAACACCATATATTTT
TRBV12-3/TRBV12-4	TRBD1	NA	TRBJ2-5	CASRPTGLETQYF	TGTGCCAGCAGGCCGACAGGGCTGGAGACCCAGTACTTC
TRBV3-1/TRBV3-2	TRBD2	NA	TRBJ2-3	CASSLPSGPGTDTQYF	TGTGCCAGCAGCCTACCTAGCGGGCCCGGCACAGATACGCAGTATTTT
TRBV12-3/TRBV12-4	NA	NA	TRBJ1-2	CASRQALNYGYTF	TGTGCCAGCAGACAGGCCCTAAACTATGGCTACACCTTC
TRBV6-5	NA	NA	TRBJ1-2	CASSYLDGAGDGYTF	TGTGCCAGCAGTTACCTCGACGGGGCAGGGGATGGCTACACCTTC
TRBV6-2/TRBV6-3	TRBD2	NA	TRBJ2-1	CASSYSLRAGGFPYNEQFF	TGTGCCAGCAGTTACTCGTTAAGGGCGGGGGGATTTCCCTACAATGAGCAGTTCTTC
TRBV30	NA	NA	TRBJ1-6	CAWSVQGSDSPLHF	TGTGCCTGGAGTGTACAGGGATCGGATTCACCCCTCCACTTT
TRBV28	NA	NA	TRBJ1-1	CASSLFWERNTEAFF	TGTGCCAGCAGTTTATTCTGGGAGAGGAACACTGAAGCTTTCTTT
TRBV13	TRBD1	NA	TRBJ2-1	CASSEGTGMENEQFF	TGTGCCAGCAGCGAAGGGACAGGGATGGAGAATGAGCAGTTCTTC
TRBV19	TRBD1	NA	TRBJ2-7	CASSATGTGVYEQYF	TGTGCCAGTAGTGCCACCGGGACAGGGGTCTACGAGCAGTACTTC
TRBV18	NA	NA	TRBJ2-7	CASSPFQDEQYF	TGTGCCAGCTCACCCTTCCAGGACGAGCAGTACTTC
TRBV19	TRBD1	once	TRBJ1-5	CASSGTGGSNQPQHF	TGTGCCAGTAGTGGAACAGGGGGAAGCAATCAGCCCCAGCATTTT
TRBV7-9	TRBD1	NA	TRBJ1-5	CASSPGQGSNQPQHF	TGTGCCAGCAGCCCAGGACAGGGTAGCAATCAGCCCCAGCATTTT
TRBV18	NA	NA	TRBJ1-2	CASSLTSGPLRDGYTF	TGTGCCAGCTCACTTACTTCGGGCCCCCTGAGGGATGGCTACACCTTC
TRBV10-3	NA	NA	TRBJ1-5	CAISEGQGQPQHF	TGTGCCATCAGTGAAGGGCAGGGTCAGCCCCAGCATTTT
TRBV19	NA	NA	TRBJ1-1	CASTETVPNTEAFF	TGTGCCAGTACCGAGACAGTCCCGAACACTGAAGCTTTCTTT
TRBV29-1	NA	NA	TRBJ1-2	CSVVHADYGYTF	TGCAGCGTTGTTCACGCAGACTATGGCTACACCTTC
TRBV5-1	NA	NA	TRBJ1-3	CASSLQQNSGNTIYF	TGCGCCAGCAGCTTGCAACAGAACTCTGGAAACACCATATATTTT